This T cell receptor beta chain was captured in a study of vaccination effects on CD4 cells after COVID-19. Using immunoSEQ multiplex PCR, the repertoire was profiled, and TCRdb retains in-frame clones only, with some absent. The data show tens of thousands of clones, with roughly 78% seen just once and less than 2.5% held by the top ten. Expansion with viral peptide pools was applied to antigen-specific CD4+ T cells by the ViraFEST assay prior to sequencing. Isolation of CD4+ T cells took place after more than 9 days of culture. Two doses of BNT162b2 or mRNA-1273 vaccine were administered to participants. This CDR3 comprises 13 residues. The germline gives CDR1 MNHEY, CDR2 SVGAGI. The V segment lost 6 bases and the J segment 9 bases; nucleotides outside the gene matches: 2. About this clone: Its antigen remains unknown.

The chain employs TRBV6-5 and TRBJ1-6; TRBD1 matches at 10 bases. This receptor was taken from a human donor who received a COVID-19 vaccine. Source: CD4+ T cells from PBMCs cultured with HCoV-OC43 spike peptides, taken after COVID-19 vaccination. Subset of the sample: HCoV-OC43 spike overlapping peptide pool stimulation. CDR3 region: CASSWDRGSPLHF. The DNA for the CDR3 is TGTGCCAGCAGCTGGGACAGGGGTTCACCCCTCCACTTT.